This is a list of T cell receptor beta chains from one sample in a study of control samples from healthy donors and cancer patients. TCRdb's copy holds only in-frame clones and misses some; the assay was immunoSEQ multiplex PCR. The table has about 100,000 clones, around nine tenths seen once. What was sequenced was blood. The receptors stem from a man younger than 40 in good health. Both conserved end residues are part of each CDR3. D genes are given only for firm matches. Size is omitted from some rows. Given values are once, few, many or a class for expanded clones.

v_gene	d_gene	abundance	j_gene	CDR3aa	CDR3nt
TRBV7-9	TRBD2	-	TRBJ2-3	CASSLEGPGGPDTQYF	TGTGCCAGCAGCTTGGAGGGGCCGGGGGGGCCAGATACGCAGTATTTT
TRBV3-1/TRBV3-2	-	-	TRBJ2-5	CASSRFGGQETQYF	TGTGCCAGCAGCCGCTTCGGGGGCCAAGAGACCCAGTACTTC
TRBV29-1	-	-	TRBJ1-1	CSVPQGSMNTEAFF	TGCAGCGTTCCACAAGGGAGCATGAACACTGAAGCTTTCTTT
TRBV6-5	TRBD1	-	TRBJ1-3	CASSYGVGQGTNTIYF	TGTGCCAGCAGTTACGGGGTGGGACAGGGTACAAACACCATATATTTT
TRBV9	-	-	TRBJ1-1	CASSRFPSGTEAFF	TGTGCCAGCAGCCGTTTTCCTTCCGGCACTGAAGCTTTCTTT
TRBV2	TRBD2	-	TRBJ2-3	CASFPPSGGLDTQYF	TGTGCCAGCTTCCCCCCTAGCGGGGGTTTGGATACGCAGTATTTT
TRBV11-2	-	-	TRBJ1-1	CASSKVGGRTEAFF	TGTGCCAGCAGCAAGGTCGGGGGACGGACTGAAGCTTTCTTT
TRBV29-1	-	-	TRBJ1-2	CSPQARNNYGYTF	TGCAGCCCCCAAGCCAGGAACAACTATGGCTACACCTTC
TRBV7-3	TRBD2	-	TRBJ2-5	CASSLTGLGQETQYF	TGTGCCAGCAGCTTAACAGGACTAGGCCAAGAGACCCAGTACTTC
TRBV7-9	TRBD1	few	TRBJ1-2	CASSHQTGDGYTF	TGTGCCAGCAGCCATCAAACAGGGGATGGCTACACCTTC
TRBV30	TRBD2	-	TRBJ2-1	CAWSSLGGWAYNEQFF	TGTGCCTGGAGTTCTCTCGGGGGGTGGGCATACAATGAGCAGTTCTTC
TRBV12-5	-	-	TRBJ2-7	CASGLTTATYEQYF	TGTGCTAGTGGTTTGACGACAGCAACCTACGAGCAGTACTTC
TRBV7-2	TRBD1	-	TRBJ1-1	CASSLRSGGAWNTEAFF	TGTGCCAGCAGCTTAAGGTCAGGGGGCGCCTGGAACACTGAAGCTTTCTTT
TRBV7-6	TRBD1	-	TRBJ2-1	CASSSRDRERNEQFF	TGTGCCAGCAGCTCTCGGGACAGGGAAAGAAATGAGCAGTTCTTC
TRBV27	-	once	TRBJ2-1	CASSLRVDRYNEQFF	TGTGCCAGCAGTTTAAGGGTTGACAGGTACAATGAGCAGTTCTTC
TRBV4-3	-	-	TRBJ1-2	CASSQVVGGVGYTF	TGCGCCAGCAGCCAAGTTGTAGGGGGGGTTGGCTACACCTTC
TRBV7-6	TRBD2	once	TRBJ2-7	CASSPGGTSGVYEQHF	TGTGCCAGCAGCCCAGGTGGGACTAGCGGGGTCTACGAGCAGCACTTC
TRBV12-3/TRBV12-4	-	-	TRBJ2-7	CASSYSGTYEQYF	TGTGCCAGCAGTTATAGCGGTACCTACGAGCAGTACTTC
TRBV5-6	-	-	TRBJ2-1	CASSYREYNEQFF	TGTGCCAGCAGCTATAGGGAGTACAATGAGCAGTTCTTC
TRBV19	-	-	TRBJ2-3	CASRVTGSRTDTQYF	TGTGCCAGTAGAGTTACAGGGTCAAGGACAGATACGCAGTATTTT
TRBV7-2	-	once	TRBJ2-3	CASRDRNTDTQYF	TGTGCCAGCAGAGACAGAAACACAGATACGCAGTATTTT
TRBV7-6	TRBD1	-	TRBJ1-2	CASSRNTGGALYGYTF	TGTGCCAGCAGCCGCAATACAGGGGGGGCCCTCTATGGCTACACCTTC
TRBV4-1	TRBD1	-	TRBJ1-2	CASSRPDRLPSYGYTF	TGCGCCAGCAGCAGGCCGGACAGGCTCCCCTCCTATGGCTACACCTTC
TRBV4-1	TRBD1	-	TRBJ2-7	CASSQEPGQHYEQYF	TGCGCCAGCAGCCAAGAGCCGGGACAGCACTACGAGCAGTACTTC
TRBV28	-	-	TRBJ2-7	CASSGGTGGTPWEQYF	TGTGCCAGCAGTGGGGGGACTGGCGGGACCCCTTGGGAGCAGTACTTC
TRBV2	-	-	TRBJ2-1	CASSGYNEQFF	TGTGCCAGCAGTGGTTACAATGAGCAGTTCTTC
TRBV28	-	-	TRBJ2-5	CASSLWGSAETQYF	TGTGCCAGCAGTTTATGGGGGTCCGCAGAGACCCAGTACTTC
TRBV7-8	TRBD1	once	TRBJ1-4	CASSLAGGTGNEKLFF	TGTGCCAGCAGCTTAGCTGGGGGGACAGGGAATGAAAAACTGTTTTTT